This TCR beta chain was sequenced for a study of shared clonotypes between healthy human individuals. Whole-study findings and limits: What naive subsets generally showed was a larger estimated richness than memory subsets showed. Tissues were not sampled, only blood, and their repertoires likely differ. The study found lower generation probabilities in non-shared clonotypes than in those shared by all four donors.

The germline V gene encodes CDR1 SGHRS and CDR2 YFSETQ. This CDR3 spans 15 amino acids. V shed 5 bases and J shed 4 bases, with 16 bases lying between them. The table came from immunoSEQ multiplex PCR; TCRdb's copy has only in-frame clones and leaves some out. The sample has about 700,000 clones, less than 85% seen once. Remarks on this clone: No antigen is known for it. The sample has other DNA sequences that encode this CDR3 too.

V gene TRBV5-1 combines with J gene TRBJ2-1; weak D call: TRBD2 (5 bases). This TCR derives from a woman under 40 in good health. The source material was memory CD4+ T cells sorted from blood. Sample subset: CD45RA-negative fraction. For the CDR3, the DNA is TGCGCCAGCAGTAAGTCCAGCGGTTCGTACAATGAGCAGTTCTTC. Translation gives CASSKSSGSYNEQFF.